The 2 T cell receptor beta chains presented below share a single source sample, sequenced in a study of T cells in narcolepsy. Profiling relied on immunoSEQ multiplex PCR, and the TCRdb table lists in-frame clones only, not all of them. The table lists approximately 30,000 clones, 86% of them singletons. Sequencing was performed on CD45RA- memory CD4+ T cells from PBMCs. These receptor sequences come from a human donor with narcolepsy.

V is TRBV10-3 and J is TRBJ2-7; 7 bases align to TRBD1. J lost 0 bases, V lost 0 bases, and 5 bases had no gene match. CDR3 length: 16 residues. The V gene's germline CDR1 is ENHRY and CDR2 SYGVKD. CDR3 residues: CAISESDRTYSYEQYF. Written as DNA, the CDR3 is TGTGCCATCAGTGAGTCGGACAGGACCTACTCCTACGAGCAGTACTTC.

The J gene is TRBJ2-5, the V gene TRBV29-1; no clear D. V was shortened by 6 bases and J by 3 bases, with 20 bases between the two germline ends. The CDR3 runs to 15 residues. CDR1 is SQVTM, CDR2 ANQGSEA, per germline. The CDR3 protein is CSVRLHATAEETQYF. CDR3 nucleotides: TGCAGCGTCCGCCTACACGCGACTGCCGAAGAGACCCAGTACTTC.